The clone carrying this T cell receptor beta chain occurred many times. The CDR3 runs 14 residues. Germline V gene lookup returns CDR1 SGHTA and CDR2 FQGNSA. V lost 7 bases to trimming and J lost 7 bases; unmatched junction nucleotides: 6. Authors' data handling: For nucleated cells, counts were estimated from reference gene primer amplification. Measured with immunoSEQ multiplex PCR; TCRdb has only the in-frame clones, and not every one. V, J and clone size reflect that table, while D and trimming were determined from the DNA. The sample contains a few hundred thousand clones, 84% of which appear only once. These data come from a study of blood T cell repertoires in COVID-19.

Sequencing used peripheral blood. The chain combines TRBV7-2 with TRBJ2-2, with TRBD1 identical over 10 bases. This receptor was taken from a human donor in a cohort sampled during active COVID-19. CDR3 bases: TGTGCCAGCATCCGGACAGGGGGAATCGGGGAGCTGTTTTTT. Protein sequence: CASIRTGGIGELFF.